The 25 T cell receptor beta chains below come from one sample, sequenced in a study of blood T cell repertoires in COVID-19. Measured with immunoSEQ multiplex PCR; TCRdb has only the in-frame clones, and not every one. The sample has a few hundred thousand clones; over 75% are singletons. The specimen was PBMCs or T cells enriched from blood (not recorded which). The origin of the receptors is a woman between 35 and 50 years old who had recovered from COVID-19.

The chain employs TRBV7-2 and TRBJ2-5; TRBD2 might be the D (5 bases). CDR1 and CDR2 (germline): SGHTA, FQGNSA. V was clipped by 5 bases and J by 5 bases, with 18 bases between them. This CDR3 comprises 15 residues. The CDR3 bases are TGTGCCAGCAGCGTGGGTCCGGCTAGCCAGGAGACCCAGTACTTC. Its translation: CASSVGPASQETQYF.

This chain joins TRBV6-2 or TRBV6-3 and TRBJ2-7; 10 nucleotides match TRBD2. CDR3 size: 14 residues. The germline gives CDR1 MNHEY, CDR2 SVGEGT. Germline trimming cut 5 bases from V and 5 bases from J; bases unmatched to any gene: 6. The chain's CDR3 is CASSKLAGVDEQYF. CDR3 coding DNA: TGTGCCAGCAGTAAGCTAGCGGGAGTTGACGAGCAGTACTTC.

CDR3 in DNA: TGTGCCAGCAGCTCTTCCTGGGGACTAGCGGGAGGTTACAATGAGCAGTTCTTC. Its protein is CASSSSWGLAGGYNEQFF. This chain joins TRBV7-2 and TRBJ2-1; 15 nucleotides match TRBD2. This CDR3 spans 18 amino acids. In germline, CDR1 is SGHTA, CDR2 FQGNSA. J lost 4 bases, V lost 4 bases, and 8 bases had no gene match.

The chain carries TRBV10-3 and TRBJ2-7; 8 bases fit TRBD1. Per germline, CDR1 ENHRY and CDR2 SYGVKD. This CDR3 is 15 amino acids long. Trimming cost V 4 bases and J 3 bases; bases outside gene matches: 8. Here the CDR3 DNA reads TGTGCCATCAGTGGCTGGGACAGGCTTGTCTACGAGCAGTACTTC. This translates into CAISGWDRLVYEQYF.

The DNA for the CDR3 is TGTGCCAGCAGTTTGTCCGGGACAGGGAGCAATCAGCCCCAGCATTTT. Translating gives CASSLSGTGSNQPQHF. J is TRBJ1-5 and V is TRBV27, with 9 positions matching TRBD1. Germline V gene sequence: CDR1 MNHEY, CDR2 SMNVEV (reference sequence). This CDR3 comprises 16 residues. The V and J ends lost 3 bases and 1 base, in that order; junction bases with no gene match: 4.

J is TRBJ2-7 and V is TRBV5-1; 9 bases fit TRBD2. This CDR3 contains 14 residues. Germline V gene lookup returns CDR1 SGHRS and CDR2 YFSETQ. Germline trimming cut 2 bases from V and 5 bases from J; bases unmatched to any gene: 5. CDR3 in DNA: TGCGCCAGCAGCTTTTATGGGACTAGCAACGAGCAGTACTTC. Its protein product is CASSFYGTSNEQYF.

This sequence joins TRBV5-1 and TRBJ1-1, with a possible D match to TRBD1 (6 bases). The CDR3 runs to 16 residues. The V and J ends lost 0 bases and 0 bases respectively, with 12 bases between them. CDR1 and CDR2 (germline): SGHRS, YFSETQ. The CDR3 reads CASSLAVGQMNTEAFF. CDR3 sequence (DNA): TGCGCCAGCAGCTTGGCCGTAGGACAGATGAACACTGAAGCTTTCTTT.

V gene TRBV5-1 combines with J gene TRBJ2-2; 11 bases match TRBD1. Germline CDR1 is SGHRS and CDR2 is YFSETQ. CDR3 length equals 16 residues. The ends lost 3 bases at V and 5 bases at J; junction bases unmatched: 6. CDR3: CASSSGGTGGTGELFF. CDR3 nucleotide sequence: TGCGCCAGCAGCTCCGGGGGGACAGGGGGAACCGGGGAGCTGTTTTTT.

V is TRBV7-6 and J is TRBJ1-1; D not resolved. V dropped 8 bases and J dropped 2 bases, with 12 bases sitting between them. CDR1 SGHVS and CDR2 FNYEAQ come from the germline V gene. This CDR3 spans 13 amino acids. The CDR3 sequence is CASLGQPNTEAFF. CDR3 nucleotides: TGTGCCAGCTTGGGCCAGCCAAACACTGAAGCTTTCTTT.

The V and J genes are TRBV6-2 or TRBV6-3 and TRBJ1-5, with TRBD1 identical over 8 bases. The CDR3 is 14 residues long. V shed 4 bases, J shed 2 bases, and the junction held 1 base outside the gene matches. Germline CDR1 and CDR2: MNHEY and SVGEGT. The CDR3 sequence: CASSSQGGNQPQHF. The CDR3 bases are TGTGCCAGCAGTTCACAGGGGGGCAATCAGCCCCAGCATTTT.

J is TRBJ2-3 and V is TRBV7-2, with 11 bases that match TRBD2. The CDR3 covers 16 residues. V lost 3 bases and J lost 5; bases outside the gene matches: 7. CDR1 is SGHTA, CDR2 FQGNSA, per germline. The CDR3 DNA reads TGTGCCAGCAGCTTCCCTAGCGGGAGGTTAAGAGATACGCAGTATTTT. Residues: CASSFPSGRLRDTQYF. The variable domain in full, completed from reference TRBV7-2 and TRBJ2-3, reads GAGVSQSPSNKVTEKGKDVELRCDPISGHTALYWYRQSLGQGLEFLIYFQGNSAPDKSGLPSDRFSAERTGGSVSTLTIQRTQQEDSAVYLCASSFPSGRLRDTQYFGPGTRLTVL.

The V gene is TRBV5-1, the J gene TRBJ1-2, with 8 bases that match TRBD1. The length of the CDR3 is 13 residues. Germline assignment: CDR1 SGHRS and CDR2 YFSETQ. Trimming took 4 bases from V and 6 from J; bases not matched to a gene: 5. CDR3 DNA: TGCGCCAGCAGCACGACAGGGGTGGATGGCTACACCTTC. Protein sequence: CASSTTGVDGYTF.

This clone was seen a single time. This rearrangement joins TRBV6-6 to TRBJ1-5; possible D gene TRBD1, 6 bases. Germline assignment: CDR1 MNHNY and CDR2 SVGAGI (reference sequence). The V end was cut by 7 bases, the J end by 4 bases, with 8 bases between. The CDR3 length is 12 residues. CDR3 in amino acids: CASKRGNQPQHF. The CDR3 bases are TGTGCCAGCAAAAGGGGGAATCAGCCCCAGCATTTT.

The J gene is TRBJ2-3, the V gene TRBV10-2, with 12 bases matching TRBD2. This CDR3 region has 18 residues. The junction had 11 bases not matched to a gene; V was cut back by 5 bases and J by 2 bases. Germline-derived CDR1 and CDR2 are WSHSY and SAAADI. The CDR3 region is CASSTGTSGQKLTDTQYF. As DNA, the CDR3 is TGCGCCAGCAGTACCGGGACTAGCGGGCAGAAACTCACAGATACGCAGTATTTT.

This chain links TRBV10-3 with TRBJ1-3, with D perhaps TRBD1 (6 bases). Trimming removed 7 bases at V and 0 bases at J, with 19 bases between. The germline gives CDR1 ENHRY, CDR2 SYGVKD. The CDR3 has 17 amino acids. CDR3 sequence reads: CAITPTAQGSSGNTIYF. The DNA for the CDR3 is TGTGCCATCACCCCAACCGCACAGGGTAGCTCTGGAAACACCATATATTTT.

Remarks on this clone: A junction end diverges from the germline sequence, so it may reflect a read error. The chain employs TRBV5-4 and TRBJ1-5; a possible D gene is TRBD1 (5 bases). This CDR3 has 15 amino acids. The germline CDR1 and CDR2 sequences are SGHNT and YYREEE (reference sequence). CDR3 amino acids: CASILRGLGNQPQHF. The CDR3 DNA reads as TGTGCCAGCATCTTGAGGGGCCTTGGCAATCAGCCCCAGCATTTT.

The gene calls are TRBV29-1 and TRBJ2-3; TRBD1 is a possible D gene (6 bases). This CDR3 has 16 residues. Per the germline V gene, CDR1 is SQVTM and CDR2 is ANQGSEA. Trimming removed 7 bases from V and 0 bases from J, with 20 bases in between. The CDR3 protein is CSAEGAKGTSTDTQYF. The CDR3 DNA sequence: TGCAGCGCCGAAGGGGCGAAGGGGACAAGCACAGATACGCAGTATTTT.

This clone was recorded once. The genes are TRBV7-9 and TRBJ2-1, with 7 bases aligning to TRBD2. V lost 5 bases and J lost 2; bases outside the gene matches: 12. Per germline, CDR1 SEHNR and CDR2 FQNEAQ (reference sequence). The CDR3 totals 17 residues. CDR3 nucleotide sequence: TGTGCCAGCAGCCATTCGAAATCCGGGACTACCTACAATGAGCAGTTCTTC. Translated: CASSHSKSGTTYNEQFF.

The chain has TRBV6-2 or TRBV6-3 and TRBJ1-5, with D tentatively TRBD1 (5 bases). Looked up from germline, CDR1 is MNHEY and CDR2 is SVGEGT. The CDR3 has 13 residues. V was shortened by 5 bases and J by 4 bases, with 9 bases between the two germline ends. Written as DNA, the CDR3 is TGTGCCAGCAGTCCCAGGGATAATCAGCCCCAGCATTTT. Translation: CASSPRDNQPQHF.

The chain uses TRBV4-3 and TRBJ1-4; D unclear. This CDR3 is built from 15 residues. Trimming left V 0 bases short and J 4 bases short, with 9 bases between. Germline V gives CDR1 LGHNA, CDR2 YSLEER. The CDR3 nucleotides read TGCGCCAGCAGCCAAGAGGGAGGGCTTAATGAAAAACTGTTTTTT. Its protein product is CASSQEGGLNEKLFF.

The chain is built from TRBV11-3 and TRBJ1-6; D gene ambiguous. This CDR3 contains 14 residues. The V gene's germline CDR1 is SGHNT and CDR2 YENEEA. The V gene lost 1 base and the J gene lost 10 bases, with 11 bases spanning the gap. CDR3 sequence: CASSLGGVESPLHF. The CDR3 coding sequence is TGTGCCAGCAGCTTAGGGGGAGTCGAATCACCCCTCCACTTT.

Written as DNA, the CDR3 is TGTGCCAGCAGCTTAGTTCGCCGGGAGGGCTTAGAGACCCAGTACTTC. Translated, it gives CASSLVRREGLETQYF. The gene calls are TRBV7-6 and TRBJ2-5, with TRBD2 identical over 8 bases. V trimming: 1 base; J trimming: 4 bases; junction bases outside the gene matches: 8. This CDR3 comprises 16 residues. CDR1 and CDR2 (germline): SGHVS, FNYEAQ. Based on the CDR3 plus reference TRBV7-6 and TRBJ2-5, the full variable domain is GAGVSQSPRYKVTKRGQDVALRCDPISGHVSLYWYRQALGQGPEFLTYFNYEAQQDKSGLPNDRFSAERPEGSISTLTIQRTEQRDSAMYRCASSLVRREGLETQYFGPGTRLLVL.

The chain has TRBV7-6 and TRBJ1-1; 7 bases map to TRBD1. With 5 bases clipped from V and 10 bases from J, the junction kept 7 bases outside the gene matches. This CDR3 has 12 amino acids. In germline, CDR1 is SGHVS, CDR2 FNYEAQ. The CDR3 here is CASSERTGRAFF. DNA for the CDR3: TGTGCCAGCAGCGAGAGGACAGGCCGAGCTTTCTTT.

This chain joins TRBV30 and TRBJ2-7; 13 nucleotides match TRBD2. The CDR3 has 18 amino acids. Germline-derived CDR1 and CDR2 are GTSNPN and SVGIG (reference sequence). J was trimmed by 1 base and V by 0 bases; bases with no gene match: 9. The CDR3 is CAWSVPTGTSGKSYEQYF. For the CDR3, the DNA is TGTGCCTGGAGTGTACCCACCGGGACTAGCGGGAAGTCCTACGAGCAGTACTTC.

The chain joins TRBV2 to TRBJ2-7; a possible D gene is TRBD2 (5 bases). The CDR3 totals 15 residues. Trimming left V 3 bases short and J 1 base short, with 13 bases between. CDR1 and CDR2 from the germline V gene are SNHLY and FYNNEI. The CDR3 loop reads CASSDGVGVSYEQYF. The CDR3 coding sequence is TGTGCCAGCAGTGACGGGGTCGGGGTTTCCTACGAGCAGTACTTC.